This record looks at one T cell receptor (beta chain) sequence and its context. The target antigen is unknown. Only in-frame clones appear in the TCRdb table, and some are missing; sequencing was by immunoSEQ multiplex PCR. In the table there are about 62,000 clones, about four fifths of which are singletons. Baseline was the first blood sampling point, followed by cycle 4 day 1 and cycle 7 day 1. Germline CDR1 and CDR2: SNHLY and FYNNEI. The CDR3 runs 13 residues. Deletions cut 5 bases from V and 1 base from J, with 8 bases between. This entry comes from a study of OX40 agonist ivuxolimab in advanced cancers. Notes on the study in general: The study observed clonal expansion of CD4+ and CD8+ blood T cells by week 6 at 0.1 to 3.0 mg/kg. On average, a greater number of expanded clones characterised CD8+ T cells relative to CD4+.

The receptor was derived from an adult with an advanced solid tumor such as melanoma, head and neck, liver or kidney cancer. The chain has TRBV2 and TRBJ1-1, with D unclear. Sequencing was performed on CD4+ or CD8+ T cells sorted from blood, taken in a trial of the OX40 agonist ivuxolimab. For the CDR3, the DNA is TGTGCCAGCAGTCTCACGAGGAACACTGAAGCTTTCTTT. This sequence encodes CASSLTRNTEAFF.